The T cell receptor (beta chain) under discussion was sequenced for a study of T cell responses to AZD1222 COVID-19 vaccine. At the level of the study: Second-dose intervals near 4 or 12 weeks were combined. Study results and limitations: When two AZD1222 doses had been given, Spike-specific TCR breadth and depth rose. At study baseline, merely several AZD1222 recipients were seropositive. Donors in the cohort were predominantly white British and more often female, and clonal diversity was possibly underestimated.

Turning to this clone: Antigen specificity is unknown.

Repertoires were generated with immunoSEQ multiplex PCR, while TCRdb's copy carries only in-frame clones and drops some. In the table there are 200,000 or so clones, 85% to 90% of which are singletons. V lost 2 bases, J lost 7 bases, and 7 bases stayed unmatched. This CDR3 has 14 residues. Per germline, CDR1 GTSNPN and CDR2 SVGIG (reference sequence). Sequenced material: peripheral blood, taken on day 0 of AZD1222 vaccination. The sequence derives from an adult in good health. The rearrangement links TRBV30 to TRBJ1-5; TRBD1 aligns across 8 bases. CDR3: CAWSTGQGRQPQHF. The CDR3 DNA reads TGTGCCTGGAGTACCGGACAGGGCCGCCAGCCCCAGCATTTT.